The rows below give T cell receptor beta chains drawn from one sample of a study of T cells in Graves' hyperthyroidism and ophthalmopathy. TCRdb re-analysed the multiplex PCR reads in MiXCR, keeping a single row per CDR3 protein. The profile covers some 530,000 distinct CDR3 sequences, with under 25% appearing a single time and approximately 49% taken by the ten largest. Sequencing was done on a sample of blood. The receptors were gathered from a woman between 65 and 79 years old with Graves' ophthalmopathy. CDR3s include the opening cysteine and the closing phenylalanine or tryptophan. The D gene is left open where the match is weak. Only some rows state a clone size, as once, few, many or a class for expanded clones.

TRBV7-2	NA	TRBJ2-1	TRBD2	TGTGCCAGCAGCTTATTTCTAGCGGGAGTTGGCAATGAGCAGTTCTTC	CASSLFLAGVGNEQFF
TRBV12-3/TRBV12-4	many	TRBJ1-1	NA	TGTGCCAGCAGTCCCTTAGGACTGCAGAACACTGAAGCTTTCTTT	CASSPLGLQNTEAFF
TRBV28	few	TRBJ1-2	NA	TGTGCCAGCCTGAAACAGGCCCTTGATCCATATGGCTACACCTTC	CASLKQALDPYGYTF
TRBV28	many	TRBJ1-2	NA	TGTGCCAGCAGTTTGCGCGCCGTAGGCTACACCTTC	CASSLRAVGYTF
TRBV18	NA	TRBJ1-1	NA	TGTGCCAGCTCACGCAAACAGGACACCCTGAACACTGAAGCTTTCTTT	CASSRKQDTLNTEAFF
TRBV5-1	NA	TRBJ1-2	TRBD1	TGCGCCAGCAGGGATATCAGGGGGCAGGTAGATGGCTACACCTTC	CASRDIRGQVDGYTF
TRBV2	many	TRBJ1-2	TRBD1	TGTGCCAGCAGTCGGGGACAGGGTGTGTTTGGCTACACCTTC	CASSRGQGVFGYTF
TRBV6-2/TRBV6-3	many	TRBJ2-7	TRBD1	TGTGCCAGCAGTTACTCGGACAGGACAGACTACGAGCAGTACTTC	CASSYSDRTDYEQYF
TRBV5-1	NA	TRBJ2-3	TRBD2	TGCGCCAGCAGCCTCATAGCGGGAAGGAGCACAGATACGCAGTATTTT	CASSLIAGRSTDTQYF
TRBV5-1	few	TRBJ1-4	TRBD1	TGCGCCAGCAGCTTGGCCAGGGGGCTGGGAGAAAAACTGTTTTTT	CASSLARGLGEKLFF
TRBV29-1	NA	TRBJ1-1	NA	TGCAGCGTTGAAGAGGGCGGAGGGTTGGGCACTGAAGCTTTCTTT	CSVEEGGGLGTEAFF
TRBV12-3/TRBV12-4	many	TRBJ1-2	NA	TGTGCCAGCAGTTCTGGACGGTCCTATGGCTACACCTTC	CASSSGRSYGYTF
TRBV6-1	few	TRBJ2-7	NA	TGTGCCAGCAGCCCCCGGGGGGACAGACCCTACGAGCAGTACTTC	CASSPRGDRPYEQYF